The rows below give T cell receptor beta chains drawn from one sample of a study of blood T cells in healthy people across ages. TCRdb re-called the 5' RACE reads through MiXCR, storing one row per CDR3 protein. The table includes 850,000 or so distinct CDR3 sequences, around 26% detected once. The sequenced sample was blood. The receptors derive from a woman of 80 years or more in good health. Both conserved end residues are trimmed from each CDR3. D genes are given only for firm matches.

D | V | CDR3
- | TRBV11-2 | ASRQGGGHNEQF
- | TRBV29-1 | SVPGSGTKEQF
TRBD2 | TRBV29-1 | SVASGGNTDTQY
- | TRBV7-2 | ASSTGDRLARLAF
- | TRBV10-3 | AISGRDTQY
TRBD1 | TRBV5-1 | ASSLQGVEMNTEAF
- | TRBV12-3/TRBV12-4 | ASSLRRANEQF
- | TRBV20-1 | SARDWRQTNTGELF
- | TRBV20-1 | SASLEQY
TRBD2 | TRBV7-2 | ASSARDYYNEQF
- | TRBV5-1 | ASSFSGPGEQY
- | TRBV20-1 | SAGLSGAKNIQY
- | TRBV24-1 | ATSDSGTGRETQY
- | TRBV12-3/TRBV12-4 | AGSPGTEGSQY
- | TRBV20-1 | SANPGPQETQY
TRBD2 | TRBV7-2 | ASSVPGLGNNEQF
- | TRBV7-2 | ASSLNIGRRRNSPLH